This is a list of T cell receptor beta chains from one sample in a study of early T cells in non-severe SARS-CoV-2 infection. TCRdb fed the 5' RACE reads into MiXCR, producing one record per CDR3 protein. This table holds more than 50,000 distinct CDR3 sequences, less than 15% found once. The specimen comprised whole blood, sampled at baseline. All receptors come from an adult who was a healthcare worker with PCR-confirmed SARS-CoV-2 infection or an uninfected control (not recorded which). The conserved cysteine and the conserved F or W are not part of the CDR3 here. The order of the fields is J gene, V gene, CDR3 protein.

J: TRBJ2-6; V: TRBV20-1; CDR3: SVIRDRGSGANVLT
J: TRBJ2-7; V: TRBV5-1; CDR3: ASSLTAVSYEQY
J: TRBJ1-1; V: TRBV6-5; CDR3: ASRTGANTEAF
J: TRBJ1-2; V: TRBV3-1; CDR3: ASSQDSQRNNYGYT
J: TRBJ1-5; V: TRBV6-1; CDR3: ASHFGITQPQH
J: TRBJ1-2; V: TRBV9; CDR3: ASSVASYSTVDYGYT
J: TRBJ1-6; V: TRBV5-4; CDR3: ASSFRDRNSPLH
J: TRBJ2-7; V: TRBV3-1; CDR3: ASSQDIGTYEQY
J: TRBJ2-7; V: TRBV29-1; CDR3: SVRGQRGEQY
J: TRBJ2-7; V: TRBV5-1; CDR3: ASSFNSYEQY
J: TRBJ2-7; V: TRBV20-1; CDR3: SATISGSLSEQY
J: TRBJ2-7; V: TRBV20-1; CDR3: SARRGTGVSYEQY
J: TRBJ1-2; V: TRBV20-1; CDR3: SAIMTGINYGYT
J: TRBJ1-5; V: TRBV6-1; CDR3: ASSPGVNQPQH
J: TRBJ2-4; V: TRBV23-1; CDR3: ASSQTHGIAKNIQY
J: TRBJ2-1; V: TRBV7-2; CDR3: ASSLSPYNGEQF
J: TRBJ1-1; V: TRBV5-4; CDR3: ASSEDRQGKRTEAF
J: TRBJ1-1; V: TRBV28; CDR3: ASRTTGNTEAF
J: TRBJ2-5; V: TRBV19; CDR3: ASSMGRQETQY
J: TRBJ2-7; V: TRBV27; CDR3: ASSRRHRDTAYEQY
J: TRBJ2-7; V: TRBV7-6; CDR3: ASSLRYREFNEQY
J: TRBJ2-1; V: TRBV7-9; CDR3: ASSLWTPGTSDEQF
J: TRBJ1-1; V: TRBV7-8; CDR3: ASSLGTRTEAF
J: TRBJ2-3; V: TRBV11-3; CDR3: ASSAGQGDGDTQY
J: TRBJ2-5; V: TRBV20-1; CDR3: SARDHSGRTETQY
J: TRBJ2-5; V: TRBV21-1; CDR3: ASSPRERERAQETQY
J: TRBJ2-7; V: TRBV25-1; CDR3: ASSEGLMDRLYEQY
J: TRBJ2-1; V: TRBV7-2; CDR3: ASSQVSGGPYNEQF
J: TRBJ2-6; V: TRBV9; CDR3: AGTPAPSSGANVLT
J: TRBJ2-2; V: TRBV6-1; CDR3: ASTGVWAGELF
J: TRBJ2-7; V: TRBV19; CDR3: ASSIGQGGPYEQY
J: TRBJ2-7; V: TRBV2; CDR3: AIRQGDLYEQY
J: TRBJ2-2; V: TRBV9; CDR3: ASSMDRGRVTNTGELF
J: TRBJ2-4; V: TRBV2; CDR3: ASTPDRGLY
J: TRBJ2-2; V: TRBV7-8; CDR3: ASSLVYTGELF
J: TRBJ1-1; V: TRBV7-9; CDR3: ASSSRRPGANAF
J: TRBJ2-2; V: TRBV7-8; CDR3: ASRAGTAEVGELF
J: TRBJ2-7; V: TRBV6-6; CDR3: ASSYKGYEQY
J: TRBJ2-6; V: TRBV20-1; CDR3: SARDRETGANVLT
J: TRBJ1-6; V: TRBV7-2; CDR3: ASSVAPGSANSPLH
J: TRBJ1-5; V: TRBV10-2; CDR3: ASSVAGNQPQH
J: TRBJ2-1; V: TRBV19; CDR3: ASSIGQPYNEQF
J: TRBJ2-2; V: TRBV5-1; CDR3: ASSLRTSGSTGELF
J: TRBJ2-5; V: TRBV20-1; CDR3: SARVLPGQETQY
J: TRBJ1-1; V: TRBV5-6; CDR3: ASSLAGVRGNTEAF
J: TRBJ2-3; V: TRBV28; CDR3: ASSLQGSDTQY
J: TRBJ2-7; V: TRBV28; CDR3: ASRLGGGSYEQY
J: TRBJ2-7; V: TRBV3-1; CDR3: ASSQVGQPYEQY
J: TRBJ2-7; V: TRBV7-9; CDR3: ASSRDLTYEQY
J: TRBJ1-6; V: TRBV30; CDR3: AWRHYLGETYNSPLH